Below, 6 T cell receptor beta chains from the same sample are listed, as sequenced in a study of T cells in Graves' hyperthyroidism and ophthalmopathy. TCR beta CDR3 regions were amplified from RNA transcripts. During a first-round RT-PCR of the TCR CDR3, the HTBI primer set was used. TCRdb ran MiXCR on the multiplex PCR reads and lists one entry per CDR3 protein. Among more than 150,000 distinct CDR3 sequences listed, 15% to 20% were seen once. The sequencing input was blood. Receptors were obtained from a woman aged 45-65 years with Graves' hyperthyroidism.

The CDR3 region has the DNA TGTGCCAGTAGTATCTTTGGATCCGAGACCCAGTACTTC. This encodes CASSIFGSETQYF. V is TRBV19 and J is TRBJ2-5; D is unclear. CDR3 size: 13 residues. V was trimmed by 3 bases and J by 5 bases, leaving 10 bases between them. Germline assignment: CDR1 LNHDA and CDR2 SQIVND (reference sequence).

This clonotype was counted between two and nine times. This chain links TRBV4-3 with TRBJ2-3; tentative D call: TRBD2 (6 bases). Germline V gene sequence: CDR1 LGHNA, CDR2 YSLEER. The length of the CDR3 is 15 residues. V was clipped by 1 base and J by 0 bases, with 8 bases between them. This chain's CDR3 is CASSQGGTSTDTQYF. The CDR3 bases are TGCGCCAGCAGCCAAGGAGGGACTAGCACAGATACGCAGTATTTT.

This clonotype was observed at least ten times. This sequence joins TRBV6-2 or TRBV6-3 and TRBJ2-2; D gene unclear. Deletions cut 2 bases from V and 7 bases from J, with 5 bases between. Germline CDR1 and CDR2: MNHEY and SVGEGT. The CDR3 sequence is 12 residues long. This CDR3 is CASSYGGGELFF. CDR3 sequence (DNA): TGTGCCAGCAGTTACGGTGGCGGGGAGCTGTTTTTT.

The rearrangement uses TRBV20-1 and TRBJ2-1; the match to TRBD2 covers 10 bases. Germline V gene sequence: CDR1 DFQATT, CDR2 SNEGSKA (reference sequence). After removal of 0 bases from V and 7 bases from J, the junction contained 3 bases not matched to a gene. The CDR3 consists of 14 residues. This chain's CDR3 is CSARDKTSGNEQFF. The CDR3 DNA sequence: TGCAGTGCTAGAGATAAGACTAGCGGGAATGAGCAGTTCTTC.

This clonotype was counted ten times or more. V gene TRBV12-3 or TRBV12-4 combines with J gene TRBJ2-3; D possibly matches TRBD1 or TRBD2 (6 bases each). Deletions cut 3 bases from V and 1 base from J, with 11 bases between. This CDR3 comprises 15 residues. CDR3 sequence: CASSFGGGGTDTQYF. The CDR3 bases are TGTGCCAGCAGTTTCGGAGGGGGAGGCACAGATACGCAGTATTTT.

There are many counts of this clonotype. The rearrangement joins TRBV15 to TRBJ2-2, with TRBD1 identical over 10 bases. Germline V gene sequence: CDR1 LNHNV, CDR2 YYDKDF (reference sequence). The J segment lost 5 bases and the V segment lost 3 bases, leaving 6 bases of the junction unmatched. The CDR3 totals 16 residues. The CDR3: CATSSPGTGVTGELFF. The CDR3 DNA follows: TGTGCCACCAGCAGTCCCGGGACAGGGGTGACCGGGGAGCTGTTTTTT.